This TCR beta chain stems from a study of beta chain features in type 1 diabetes. Study results and caveats: VDJ junctions in type 1 diabetes patients carried more deletions and fewer insertions.

Expressed TCRB transcripts were sequenced after all isolated RNA was converted to cDNA. Generated by immunoSEQ multiplex PCR, the TCRdb table keeps only in-frame clones and is missing some. The sample yields approximately 140,000 clones, 6.9% seen once. This clone turned up a few times. Its antigen is as yet unknown. J lost 7 bases, V lost 5 bases, and 10 bases had no gene match. Per the germline V gene, CDR1 is SGHTA and CDR2 is FQGNSA. This CDR3 comprises 17 residues. The receptor was derived from a woman aged 25 to 39 in good health. Input material: central memory CD4+ T cells from blood. The rearrangement links TRBV7-2 to TRBJ2-1, with TRBD2 matching over 14 bases. The CDR3 sequence is CASSTPAGTSGSNEQFF. The CDR3 DNA reads as TGTGCCAGCAGCACGCCTGCCGGGACTAGCGGGAGTAATGAGCAGTTCTTC.